The 31 T cell receptor beta chains below all came from one sample that was sequenced in a study of metastatic and nonmetastatic thyroid tumors. TCRdb re-analyzed the PCR reads using MiXCR. The data contain about 33,000 clones, roughly a sixth of them singletons. Treatment of any kind had been given to no patient before thyroid surgery. The sample was blood. The receptors derive from a male donor with papillary thyroid cancer or a benign thyroid nodule (not recorded which). Some clones in this sample may be carry-over from other donors' samples.

There are a few counts of this clone. A junction boundary mismatches the germline segment, possibly from a read error. This specimen includes other DNA sequences encoding the same CDR3. V usage is TRBV28 and J usage is TRBJ2-7; D is ambiguous. The CDR3 is 13 residues long. Looked up from germline, CDR1 is MDHEN and CDR2 is SYDVKM. The CDR3 DNA sequence: TGTGCAAGCAGTTCACCCTCCCTGTACGAGCAGTACTTC. Its protein product is CASSSPSLYEQYF.

Ten or more counts support this clone. V usage is TRBV5-5 and J usage is TRBJ2-5, with 7 bases aligning to TRBD1. Trimming at V came to 0 bases and at J to 5 bases, leaving 7 bases not matched to a gene. This CDR3 is built from 15 residues. Germline assignment: CDR1 SGHKS and CDR2 YYEKEE (reference sequence). The CDR3 region is CASSLAQTGTETQYF. CDR3 sequence (DNA): TGTGCCAGCAGCTTGGCCCAGACAGGGACCGAGACCCAGTACTTC.

This clone was observed at least ten times. The genes are TRBV6-1 and TRBJ2-2; TRBD2 matches at 8 bases. The CDR3 totals 15 residues. The J segment lost 12 bases and the V segment lost 6 bases, leaving 15 bases of the junction unmatched. Germline V gene lookup returns CDR1 MNHNS and CDR2 SASEGT. Written as DNA, the CDR3 is TGTGCCAGCAGGTCTAGCGGGTCCGAGACAGTGAAGCTGTTTTTT. Amino acids: CASRSSGSETVKLFF.

DNA for the CDR3: TGTGCCAGCAGCCCAGGACCAATTGCCGGGGAGCTGTTTTTT. It yields the protein CASSPGPIAGELFF. The genes are TRBV14 and TRBJ2-2; D is uncertain. CDR1 is SGHDN and CDR2 is FVKESK in the germline V gene. The CDR3 runs to 14 residues. Trimming removed 4 bases at V and 6 bases at J, with 12 bases between.

This clone was counted many times. This rearrangement joins TRBV7-9 to TRBJ2-7; D gene unclear. V lost 5 bases to trimming and J lost 0 bases, with 11 bases between them. CDR1 and CDR2 (germline): SEHNR, FQNEAQ (reference sequence). The CDR3 is 14 residues long. CDR3 loop: CASSPLTDSYEQYF. The CDR3 coding sequence is TGTGCCAGCAGCCCTCTTACGGACTCCTACGAGCAGTACTTC.

This clone was counted only a few times. This chain connects TRBV27 to TRBJ1-6; unclear D gene. The V end lost 0 bases, the J end lost 10 bases, and 13 bases lay between the germline ends. Germline V gene data show CDR1 as MNHEY and CDR2 as SMNVEV (reference sequence). CDR3 length equals 15 residues. This CDR3 reads CASSLSYGLGSPLHF. DNA of the CDR3: TGTGCCAGCAGTTTATCGTACGGGTTAGGATCACCCCTCCACTTT.

This clone was found many times. The rearrangement links TRBV19 to TRBJ1-5; 9 nucleotides agree with TRBD1. Germline CDR1 reads LNHDA; CDR2 reads SQIVND (reference sequence). The CDR3 covers 16 residues. Losses at the gene ends were 6 bases for V and 2 bases for J; bases not matched to a gene: 8. CDR3 protein: CASRKSQGAGNQPQHF. In DNA form, the CDR3 reads TGTGCCAGTAGGAAATCACAGGGGGCAGGCAATCAGCCCCAGCATTTT.

The sample holds many counts of this clone. Distinct nucleotide sequences in the sample also encode this CDR3. The genes are TRBV20-1 and TRBJ1-3; perhaps TRBD1 as D (5 bases). This CDR3 has 13 amino acids. Germline lookup yields CDR1 DFQATT and CDR2 SNEGSKA (reference sequence). Trimming took 2 bases from V and 1 from J, leaving 6 bases between them. CDR3 protein: CSARWTSGNTIYF. As DNA, the CDR3 is TGCAGTGCTAGATGGACATCTGGAAACACCATATATTTT.

This clone showed up just a few times. V and J are TRBV6-1 and TRBJ2-1; TRBD2 agrees at 7 bases. The V segment lost 1 base and the J segment 4 bases; nucleotides outside the gene matches: 4. The CDR3 runs to 15 residues. Germline assignment: CDR1 MNHNS and CDR2 SASEGT. CDR3: CASSEELAIYNEQFF. CDR3 DNA sequence: TGTGCCAGCAGTGAAGAACTAGCGATTTACAATGAGCAGTTCTTC.

The table lists this clone with a few counts. This chain uses TRBV27 with TRBJ2-2, with TRBD2 matching 8 bases. This CDR3 is built from 15 residues. Trimming removed 6 bases from V and 10 bases from J; junction bases left unmatched: 13. Germline V CDR1 and CDR2: MNHEY, SMNVEV (reference sequence). This CDR3 is CASSLGTSSLLELFF. DNA of the CDR3: TGTGCCAGCAGCCTTGGGACTAGTTCCCTCCTGGAGCTGTTTTTT.

This clone was counted ten times or more. V is TRBV27 and J is TRBJ2-5; 7 positions match TRBD1. This CDR3 has 15 residues. Germline trimming cut 3 bases from V and 5 bases from J; bases unmatched to any gene: 9. Germline V CDR1 and CDR2: MNHEY, SMNVEV (reference sequence). As DNA, the CDR3 is TGTGCCAGCAGTTTTCAGGACAGGAGGAGGGAGACCCAGTACTTC. This sequence encodes CASSFQDRRRETQYF.

The genes are TRBV20-1 and TRBJ1-5; tentatively, D is TRBD1 (5 bases). The V gene lost 0 bases and the J gene lost 2 bases, with 11 bases spanning the gap. Germline V gene lookup returns CDR1 DFQATT and CDR2 SNEGSKA (reference sequence). CDR3 size: 15 residues. The CDR3 spells CSARDLKQGNQPQHF. DNA of the CDR3: TGCAGTGCTAGAGATCTTAAACAGGGCAATCAGCCCCAGCATTTT.

Points on this clone: A read error may account for a junction end that differs from germline. This chain links TRBV7-9 with TRBJ2-7; D is ambiguous. Germline V gene sequence: CDR1 SEHNR, CDR2 FQNEAQ (reference sequence). CDR3 length equals 14 residues. The CDR3 bases are TGTGCCGGCAGCCCTCTTACTGACTCCTACGAGCAGTACTTC. Translated, it gives CAGSPLTDSYEQYF.

A few counts support this clone. The gene calls are TRBV19 and TRBJ2-1; D might be TRBD1 (5 bases). V was trimmed by 3 bases and J by 5 bases, leaving 8 bases between them. The germline gives CDR1 LNHDA, CDR2 SQIVND (reference sequence). This CDR3 is 13 amino acids long. CDR3 sequence (DNA): TGTGCCAGTAGTATCCAGGGAAACAATGAGCAGTTCTTC. Translating gives CASSIQGNNEQFF.

The gene calls are TRBV6-5 and TRBJ1-3; D is uncertain. V lost 2 bases to trimming and J lost 0 bases, with 5 bases between them. Germline CDR1 is MNHEY and CDR2 is SVGAGI. The CDR3 has 14 amino acids. The CDR3 region has the DNA TGTGCCAGCAGTTACGGGCGCTCTGGAAACACCATATATTTT. Translated, it gives CASSYGRSGNTIYF.

This clone was observed a few times. The J gene is TRBJ2-4, the V gene TRBV28, with no clear D. Trimming pared 7 bases from V and 7 bases from J, leaving 14 bases between. The CDR3 loop spans 13 amino acids. Germline values: CDR1 MDHEN, CDR2 SYDVKM. The CDR3 reads CASTPVGMNIQYF. CDR3 coding DNA: TGTGCCAGCACCCCAGTGGGTATGAACATTCAGTACTTC. Variable domain in full (rest from reference TRBV28 and TRBJ2-4): DVKVTQSSRYLVKRTGEKVFLECVQDMDHENMFWYRQDPGLGLRLIYFSYDVKMKEKGDIPEGYSVSREKKERFSLILESASTNQTSMYLCASTPVGMNIQYFGAGTRLSVL.

The chain employs TRBV7-6 and TRBJ2-5; 7 positions match TRBD2. The J call could be wrong; TRBJ2-1 is a better fit for the DNA end. This CDR3 region has 13 residues. Germline V gives CDR1 SGHVS, CDR2 FNYEAQ. The CDR3 loop is CASSLWTSIDQFF. CDR3 coding DNA: TGTGCCAGCAGCCTCTGGACTAGTATAGATCAGTTCTTC.

This chain uses TRBV5-1 with TRBJ2-3; D remains unclear. This CDR3 is built from 12 residues. The germline gives CDR1 SGHRS, CDR2 YFSETQ. Trimming pared 0 bases from V and 4 bases from J, leaving 3 bases between. The CDR3 here is CASSLGADTQYF. The CDR3 nucleotides read TGCGCCAGCAGCTTGGGGGCAGATACGCAGTATTTT.

The chain carries TRBV20-1 and TRBJ2-1; D is unclear. With 0 bases removed from V and 2 bases from J, the gap between germline ends came to 14 bases. CDR1 DFQATT and CDR2 SNEGSKA come from the germline V gene (reference sequence). The CDR3 spans 16 residues. CDR3 loop: CSARDWPQKAYNEQFF. CDR3 sequence (DNA): TGCAGTGCTAGAGATTGGCCGCAGAAAGCCTACAATGAGCAGTTCTTC.

This clone was seen repeatedly, ten times or more. The same CDR3 can be traced to other DNA sequences in this sample. The DNA of the CDR3 is TGTGCCAGCAGTTACTCGAACCCCCTAGCGGGAGGGCTCTGGGACGAGCAGTACTTC. It specifies CASSYSNPLAGGLWDEQYF. The chain joins TRBV6-2 or TRBV6-3 to TRBJ2-7; 12 bases fit TRBD2. Germline values: CDR1 MNHEY, CDR2 SVGEGT. V was pared by 0 bases and J by 5 bases, with 14 bases of the junction left unmatched. This CDR3 region has 19 residues.

This clone came up many times. This rearrangement joins TRBV11-2 to TRBJ2-7, with 8 bases aligning to TRBD1. The CDR3 is 15 amino acids. Germline trimming cut 6 bases from V and 0 bases from J; bases unmatched to any gene: 7. Germline lookup yields CDR1 SGHAT and CDR2 FQNNGV. The CDR3 DNA is TGTGCCAGCAGGACAACAGGGGGAAGCTCCTACGAGCAGTACTTC. It is translated as CASRTTGGSSYEQYF.

By share, this clone ranks as medium-sized. The chain has TRBV20-1 and TRBJ2-7; TRBD1 matches 11 bases. The CDR3 contains 14 residues. Germline V gene sequence: CDR1 DFQATT, CDR2 SNEGSKA (reference sequence). V lost 4 bases to trimming and J lost 6 bases; unmatched junction nucleotides: 8. Here the CDR3 reads CSATRDRGTSEQYF. CDR3 nucleotide sequence: TGCAGTGCTACCCGGGACAGGGGGACCAGCGAGCAGTACTTC.

This clone was recorded at least ten times. The chain couples TRBV25-1 to TRBJ1-1; TRBD1 is a possible D gene (5 bases). The CDR3 is 14 amino acids. The germline CDR1 and CDR2 sequences are MGHDK and SYGVNS. Trimming shortened V by 1 base and J by 5 bases, and 11 bases separated the two germline ends. CDR3 nucleotide sequence: TGTGCCAGCAGTGAATTGTGGGGGTCAACTGAAGCTTTCTTT. Translating gives CASSELWGSTEAFF. Complete variable domain (other parts from reference TRBV25-1 and TRBJ1-1): EADIYQTPRYLVIGTGKKITLECSQTMGHDKMYWYQQDPGMELHLIHYSYGVNSTEKGDLSSESTVSRIRTEHFPLTLESARPSHTSQYLCASSELWGSTEAFFGQGTRLTVV.

This clone has just a few counts. The genes are TRBV27 and TRBJ1-4; D gene ambiguous. Trimming took 1 base from V and 0 from J, leaving 9 bases between them. Germline-derived CDR1 and CDR2 are MNHEY and SMNVEV (reference sequence). The CDR3 is 16 residues long. The CDR3 loop is CASSLYGPATNEKLFF. CDR3 nucleotides: TGTGCCAGCAGTTTATACGGACCTGCAACTAATGAAAAACTGTTTTTT. Filled out from reference TRBV27 and TRBJ1-4, the complete variable domain reads EAQVTQNPRYLITVTGKKLTVTCSQNMNHEYMSWYRQDPGLGLRQIYYSMNVEVTDKGDVPEGYKVSRKEKRNFPLILESPSPNQTSLYFCASSLYGPATNEKLFFGSGTQLSVL.

The genes are TRBV6-1 and TRBJ1-2; the D is unclear. From germline, CDR1 is MNHNS and CDR2 SASEGT. CDR3 length equals 13 residues. The V end was cut by 2 bases, the J end by 6 bases, with 10 bases between. This CDR3 is CASSELSGNGYTF. Here the CDR3 DNA reads TGTGCCAGCAGTGAATTAAGTGGTAATGGCTACACCTTC.

This clone was recorded at least ten times. This chain links TRBV3-1 with TRBJ1-6; D perhaps matches TRBD1 (6 bases). Trimming removed 6 bases from V and 7 bases from J, with 13 bases in between. The CDR3 consists of 14 residues. Germline assignment: CDR1 LGHDT and CDR2 YNNKEL (reference sequence). This chain's CDR3 is CASSPGQRNSPLHF. The CDR3 nucleotides read TGTGCCAGCAGTCCCGGACAGAGGAATTCACCCCTCCACTTT. The full variable domain, completed using reference TRBV3-1 and TRBJ1-6, is DTAVSQTPKYLVTQMGNDKSIKCEQNLGHDTMYWYKQDSKKFLKIMFSYNNKELIINETVPNRFSPKSPDKAHLNLHINSLELGDSAVYFCASSPGQRNSPLHFGNGTRLTVT.

This chain joins TRBV27 and TRBJ2-2, with TRBD1 matching over 10 bases. CDR1 MNHEY and CDR2 SMNVEV come from the germline V gene (reference sequence). This CDR3 region has 15 residues. V dropped 5 bases and J dropped 6; count of bases not matched to a gene: 6. The CDR3 reads CASSPGTGEAGELFF. CDR3 DNA sequence: TGTGCCAGCAGTCCCGGGACAGGGGAGGCCGGGGAGCTGTTTTTT.

This clone was counted at least ten times. The chain carries TRBV9 and TRBJ2-3; no firm D call. V lost 0 bases to trimming and J lost 1 base, with 6 bases between them. The CDR3 covers 14 residues. Germline CDR1 SGDLS, CDR2 YYNGEE. The CDR3 here is CASSVVTGTDTQYF. CDR3 coding DNA: TGTGCCAGCAGCGTAGTCACTGGCACAGATACGCAGTATTTT. Full variable domain (remainder filled in from reference TRBV9 and TRBJ2-3): DSGVTQTPKHLITATGQRVTLRCSPRSGDLSVYWYQQSLDQGLQFLIQYYNGEERAKGNILERFSAQQFPDLHSELNLSSLELGDSALYFCASSVVTGTDTQYFGPGTRLTVL.

The rearrangement uses TRBV5-1 and TRBJ1-1, with D possibly TRBD1 on 5 matching bases. Germline lookup yields CDR1 SGHRS and CDR2 YFSETQ. CDR3 length: 15 residues. V was trimmed by 5 bases and J by 1 base, leaving 15 bases between them. CDR3 sequence reads: CASSPTGLGNTEAFF. CDR3 in DNA: TGCGCCAGCAGTCCTACAGGCCTAGGGAACACTGAAGCTTTCTTT. The whole variable domain, remainder taken from reference TRBV5-1 and TRBJ1-1, is KAGVTQTPRYLIKTRGQQVTLSCSPISGHRSVSWYQQTPGQGLQFLFEYFSETQRNKGNFPGRFSGRQFSNSRSEMNVSTLELGDSALYLCASSPTGLGNTEAFFGQGTRLTVV.

This clone was seen more than once but under ten times. A much larger clone differs from this one at a single base, so this may be a read error. The V gene is TRBV6-1, the J gene TRBJ2-7; D uncertain. CDR3 length equals 14 residues. Germline CDR1 MNHNS, CDR2 SASEGT. Trimming took off 6 bases at V and 3 bases at J, with 15 bases between the two ends. The DNA for the CDR3 is TGTGCCAGCAGCGTAGGTCTTAGCCACTACGAGCAGTACTTC. Its protein product is CASSVGLSHYEQYF.

This clone was counted only a few times. This chain links TRBV6-2 or TRBV6-3 with TRBJ2-7, with D possibly being TRBD1 or TRBD2 (5 bases each). Germline assignment: CDR1 MNHEY and CDR2 SVGEGT. The CDR3 has 16 residues. V was cut by 5 bases and J by 0 bases, with 17 bases left in between. CDR3 DNA: TGTGCCAGCAGTACTCCGGGGCTGGGGAGCTCCTACGAGCAGTACTTC. It specifies CASSTPGLGSSYEQYF.